This record looks at one T cell receptor beta chain sequence and its context. What it binds is not known. These data belong to a study of T-cell memory formation after mild COVID-19. On the study more broadly: TCR clusters were largely donor specific.

cDNA libraries for TCR alpha and TCR beta, carrying sample barcodes and UMIs, came from 5'RACE with constant-segment primers. Each CDR3 protein is one row after TCRdb ran MiXCR on the 5' RACE reads. This table holds approximately 500,000 distinct CDR3 sequences, around a quarter found once. There are 15 residues in the CDR3. Trimming stripped 0 bases from V and 4 bases from J, with 11 bases between. Germline V lookup: CDR1 KGHSH, CDR2 LQKENI. Study-level results: The study detected some responding clones in pre-infection memory, suggesting cross-reactive memory joined.

The TCR sequence derives from an adult woman who had mild COVID-19 (a few samples of this study predate the infection). Cell type and time point are not known. Sample: PBMCs or a T cell subset sorted from them (not recorded which). The V call is TRBV18, the J call TRBJ2-3, with D perhaps matching TRBD2 (6 bases). CDR3 amino acids: CASSPPIRESDTQYF. CDR3 nucleotide sequence: TGTGCCAGCTCACCACCGATTCGGGAGTCAGATACGCAGTATTTT.